The entry that follows covers one TCR beta chain sequence. The antigen is unknown. Assembly of TCR beta libraries relied on iRepertoire HTBI primers together with Arm-PCR of CDR3 regions. Each CDR3 protein gets one entry after TCRdb re-called the multiplex PCR reads with MiXCR. This table has some 350,000 distinct CDR3 sequences, around 15% appearing once. Regarding time point: newly diagnosed GD, antithyroid drugs for less than 3 months. Extracted PBMC RNA gave rise to the TCR library. The data originate from a study of regulatory T cells in long-lasting Graves disease. Study-wide findings and caveats: Graves' patients with persistent disease showed TCR diversity lower than patients newly diagnosed.

These data were also filed under a second study, of T cells in Graves' hyperthyroidism and ophthalmopathy. From that second work: HTBI primers were the set used in a first-round RT-PCR of the TCR CDR3. Ophthalmopathy was separated from stable hyperthyroidism by a 13 V-J model.

The sequence was collected from a woman in her late teens or twenties with Graves disease. This specimen was peripheral blood mononuclear cells (PBMCs), taken at new diagnosis, from a patient treated with antithyroid drugs.

The CDR3 here is CSARGDPNTGELFF. The CDR3 DNA reads TGCAGTGCGCGGGGAGATCCGAACACCGGGGAGCTGTTTTTT. The chain employs TRBV20-1 and TRBJ2-2; a weak D match, TRBD2 (6 bases). Germline V CDR1 and CDR2: DFQATT, SNEGSKA (reference sequence). Trimming pared 6 bases from V and 0 bases from J, leaving 11 bases between. The CDR3 is made up of 14 amino acids.